The present T cell receptor beta chain was sequenced within a study of CD8 T cells in Susac syndrome. TEMRA cells were enriched by FACS, and CD4+ and CD8+ T cells were negatively isolated. RNA, at roughly 0.5 to 1 ug, was reverse transcribed with random hexamers. Coverage of TCR beta CDR3 amplification by immunoSEQ multiplex PCR extended to 54 Vbeta and 13 Jbeta. TCRdb recomputed calls from the immunoSEQ multiplex PCR reads with MiXCR, one row per CDR3 protein. In the table there are about 150,000 distinct CDR3 sequences, around 94% of which are singletons. Trimming took off 0 bases at V and 7 bases at J, with 10 bases between the two ends. There are 13 residues in the CDR3. Germline V gene lookup returns CDR1 MNHEY and CDR2 SMNVEV (reference sequence).

Sequencing was done on a sample of CD4+ T cells from PBMCs. The chain employs TRBV27 and TRBJ2-7; D ambiguous. The receptor comes from a human donor in good health. The CDR3 loop is CASSLSGSQEQYF. CDR3 DNA: TGTGCCAGCAGTTTATCGGGCAGCCAGGAGCAGTACTTC.